One sample yielded the 28 T cell receptor beta chains listed below, sequenced in a study of blood T cell repertoires in COVID-19. The table came from immunoSEQ multiplex PCR; TCRdb's copy has only in-frame clones and leaves some out. The profile shows hundreds of thousands of clones, almost 90% of them singletons. Sequencing was done on a sample of PBMCs or T cells enriched from blood (not recorded which). Receptors were obtained from a woman aged 18-35 years with acute COVID-19.

This chain connects TRBV3-1 (or the pseudogene TRBV3-2) to TRBJ2-7; the match to TRBD2 covers 8 bases. CDR3 length: 18 amino acids. Germline V gene sequence: CDR1 LGHDT, CDR2 YNNKEL (reference sequence). J gave up 0 bases and V 3 bases, and 13 bases lay outside the gene matches. The CDR3 protein is CASSHAGVGRGPSYEQYF. The CDR3 DNA reads as TGTGCCAGCAGCCACGCGGGGGTCGGGAGGGGCCCCTCCTACGAGCAGTACTTC.

This sequence joins TRBV14 and TRBJ2-7; D is possibly TRBD1 (6 bases). The CDR3 loop spans 12 amino acids. Trimming took 4 bases from V and 3 from J, leaving 7 bases between them. In germline, CDR1 is SGHDN, CDR2 FVKESK. The CDR3 DNA reads TGTGCCAGCAGCCCCAGGGGCTACGAGCAGTACTTC. It translates to CASSPRGYEQYF.

V usage is TRBV6-5 and J usage is TRBJ1-3; D is uncertain. CDR3 size: 14 residues. The germline gives CDR1 MNHEY, CDR2 SVGAGI. The germline V and J ends were trimmed by 5 bases and 0 bases, with 8 bases remaining between them. CDR3: CASSKRASGNTIYF. CDR3 DNA sequence: TGTGCCAGCAGTAAGCGAGCCTCTGGAAACACCATATATTTT.

The rearrangement uses TRBV28 and TRBJ1-4; D is possibly TRBD1 (5 bases). This CDR3 region has 14 residues. Trimming cost V 4 bases and J 4 bases, with 10 bases left between them. Germline V gene sequence: CDR1 MDHEN, CDR2 SYDVKM. For the CDR3, the DNA is TGTGCCAGCAGTTCGGACACTCTTAATGAAAAACTGTTTTTT. Translating it yields CASSSDTLNEKLFF.

This rearrangement joins TRBV10-1 to TRBJ2-1; TRBD1 agrees at 9 bases. CDR3 length: 13 amino acids. V was pared by 3 bases and J by 15 bases, with 9 bases of the junction left unmatched. Germline CDR1 reads WNHNN; CDR2 reads SYGVQD (reference sequence). Written as DNA, the CDR3 is TGCGCCAGCAGTGAATTAAGGGGACAGGGTCTGTTCTTC. Translated, it gives CASSELRGQGLFF.

This chain joins TRBV28 and TRBJ2-5, with TRBD2 identical over 13 bases. The CDR3 runs 18 residues. V dropped 8 bases and J dropped 4; count of bases not matched to a gene: 16. Per germline, CDR1 MDHEN and CDR2 SYDVKM. Here the CDR3 reads CASEHHGWTSGSLETQYF. The CDR3 DNA follows: TGTGCCAGCGAACACCACGGCTGGACTAGCGGGAGCCTAGAGACCCAGTACTTC.

This rearrangement joins TRBV9 to TRBJ2-7; the D gene is possibly TRBD1 (7 bases). This CDR3 has 14 amino acids. The V and J ends lost 3 bases and 0 bases respectively, with 10 bases between them. Germline values: CDR1 SGDLS, CDR2 YYNGEE. CDR3 sequence reads: CASSGGDSSYEQYF. The CDR3 nucleotides read TGTGCCAGCAGCGGGGGGGACAGCTCCTACGAGCAGTACTTC.

The V and J genes are TRBV6-5 and TRBJ1-5, with D perhaps TRBD1 (6 bases). The CDR3 has 14 residues. Germline-derived CDR1 and CDR2 are MNHEY and SVGAGI. With 2 bases removed from V and 9 bases from J, the gap between germline ends came to 14 bases. The CDR3 DNA reads as TGTGCCAGCAGTTACGACAGGTTCGCCGGGCCCCAGCATTTT. Translated: CASSYDRFAGPQHF.

The rearrangement links TRBV3-1 (or the pseudogene TRBV3-2) to TRBJ2-5, with TRBD1 matching 7 bases. This CDR3 spans 15 amino acids. V lost 3 bases, J lost 5 bases, and 9 bases stayed unmatched. CDR1 and CDR2 from the germline V gene are LGHDT and YNNKEL (reference sequence). The CDR3 region has the DNA TGTGCCAGCAGCCATTGGACAGGAGTCGTGGAGACCCAGTACTTC. Translated: CASSHWTGVVETQYF.

V gene TRBV18 combines with J gene TRBJ1-1; possible D gene TRBD1, 5 bases. From germline, CDR1 is KGHSH and CDR2 LQKENI. This CDR3 is built from 13 residues. The ends were cut back, 6 bases at V and 1 base at J, with 9 bases in the middle. Here the CDR3 DNA reads TGTGCCAGCTCGGGAGGACAGAACACTGAAGCTTTCTTT. Encoded protein: CASSGGQNTEAFF.

This sequence joins TRBV28 and TRBJ2-1; TRBD1 might be the D (5 bases). Germline values: CDR1 MDHEN, CDR2 SYDVKM. Deletions cut 1 base from V and 0 bases from J, with 13 bases between. CDR3 length: 17 residues. This CDR3 reads CASSLFRRTGSYNEQFF. The CDR3 region has the DNA TGTGCCAGCAGTTTATTTAGGCGTACAGGCTCCTACAATGAGCAGTTCTTC.

The chain employs TRBV6-1 and TRBJ2-7; possibly TRBD2 for D (6 bases). Germline lookup yields CDR1 MNHNS and CDR2 SASEGT. This CDR3 has 15 amino acids. The ends were cut back, 5 bases at V and 0 bases at J, with 14 bases in the middle. The CDR3 DNA follows: TGTGCCAGCAGTACCCCGGGACTCCACTCCTACGAGCAGTACTTC. It yields the protein CASSTPGLHSYEQYF.

CDR3 in DNA: TGTGCCAGCAGCTTAGATAAGGACAGGGTCAACTATGGCTACACCTTC. Protein product: CASSLDKDRVNYGYTF. The chain combines TRBV11-3 with TRBJ1-2; 8 nucleotides agree with TRBD1. The germline V gene encodes CDR1 SGHNT and CDR2 YENEEA. CDR3 length: 16 amino acids. V was pared by 0 bases and J by 2 bases, with 5 bases of the junction left unmatched.

This clone has a handful of counts. The rearrangement uses TRBV2 and TRBJ2-6, with TRBD2 as a possible D gene (5 bases). Germline V gene lookup returns CDR1 SNHLY and CDR2 FYNNEI. This CDR3 comprises 16 residues. Trimming took 2 bases from V and 0 from J, leaving 8 bases between them. The CDR3 region is CASSEQGGSGANVLTF. The CDR3 bases are TGTGCCAGCAGTGAACAAGGAGGCTCTGGGGCCAACGTCCTGACTTTC. Complete variable domain (other parts from reference TRBV2 and TRBJ2-6): EPEVTQTPSHQVTQMGQEVILRCVPISNHLYFYWYRQILGQKVEFLVSFYNNEISEKSEIFDDQFSVERPDGSNFTLKIRSTKLEDSAMYFCASSEQGGSGANVLTFGAGSRLTVL.

The chain links TRBV29-1 to TRBJ2-1, with 13 bases matching TRBD2. Germline lookup yields CDR1 SQVTM and CDR2 ANQGSEA. V dropped 5 bases and J dropped 4; count of bases not matched to a gene: 8. CDR3 length equals 16 residues. The CDR3 DNA follows: TGCAGCGTTTTCGGACTAGCGGGGGTCGATTACAATGAGCAGTTCTTC. Translation gives CSVFGLAGVDYNEQFF.

The J gene is TRBJ1-1, the V gene TRBV5-1, with TRBD1 identical over 7 bases. V lost 4 bases and J lost 1; bases outside the gene matches: 4. The V gene's germline CDR1 is SGHRS and CDR2 YFSETQ. CDR3 length: 14 amino acids. Here the CDR3 reads CASSLAGGNTEAFF. The CDR3 nucleotides are TGCGCCAGCAGCCTGGCAGGGGGGAACACTGAAGCTTTCTTT. Variable domain in full (rest from reference TRBV5-1 and TRBJ1-1): KAGVTQTPRYLIKTRGQQVTLSCSPISGHRSVSWYQQTPGQGLQFLFEYFSETQRNKGNFPGRFSGRQFSNSRSEMNVSTLELGDSALYLCASSLAGGNTEAFFGQGTRLTVV.

The V call is TRBV5-1, the J call TRBJ2-5; D possibly corresponds to TRBD2 (7 bases). Trimming removed 3 bases at V and 5 bases at J, with 17 bases between. Germline V gene data show CDR1 as SGHRS and CDR2 as YFSETQ. The CDR3 totals 15 residues. The CDR3 DNA follows: TGCGCCAGCAGCTGGAGGGGGGGCGAAGATGAGACCCAGTACTTC. Translating gives CASSWRGGEDETQYF.

On this clone: Other DNA sequences within the sample encode an identical CDR3. This rearrangement joins TRBV20-1 to TRBJ2-3; weak D call: TRBD1 (6 bases). CDR1 is DFQATT and CDR2 is SNEGSKA in the germline V gene (reference sequence). V was shortened by 3 bases and J by 6 bases, with 7 bases between the two germline ends. The CDR3 contains 11 residues. This CDR3 reads CSASRGDTQYF. The CDR3 DNA is TGCAGTGCTAGTAGGGGGGATACGCAGTATTTT.

The chain has TRBV6-1 and TRBJ2-1; D may be TRBD2 (6 bases). Between the trimmed V and J ends, which lost 3 bases and 4 bases, there was a span of 19 bases. The V gene's germline CDR1 is MNHNS and CDR2 SASEGT. CDR3 size: 17 residues. CDR3 sequence: CASSEGGLQRRYNEQFF. CDR3 sequence (DNA): TGTGCCAGCAGTGAGGGAGGACTCCAGCGAAGATACAATGAGCAGTTCTTC.

The genes are TRBV18 and TRBJ2-7; D possibly corresponds to TRBD2 (6 bases). The CDR3 is 14 residues long. The V end lost 0 bases, the J end lost 6 bases, and 12 bases lay between the germline ends. Germline V lookup: CDR1 KGHSH, CDR2 LQKENI. In DNA, the CDR3 is TGTGCCAGCTCACCACCGCTAGCGCCGGGCGAGCAGTACTTC. The encoded protein is CASSPPLAPGEQYF.

By share, this clone ranks as medium-sized (0.01 to 0.1%). This chain connects TRBV27 to TRBJ1-2; 7 bases fit TRBD1. Unmatched junction bases numbered 16, after V lost 6 bases and J lost 6 bases. CDR1 and CDR2 (germline): MNHEY, SMNVEV (reference sequence). This CDR3 is built from 16 residues. In DNA form, the CDR3 reads TGTGCCAGCAGGACCTCCAGACAGGGAAAAGAGGATGGCTACACCTTC. Amino acids: CASRTSRQGKEDGYTF.

The chain recombines TRBV10-3 with TRBJ2-3; the D gene is possibly TRBD1 (5 bases). Trimming took off 6 bases at V and 0 bases at J, with 10 bases between the two ends. CDR1 ENHRY and CDR2 SYGVKD come from the germline V gene. The CDR3 runs 14 residues. CDR3 sequence (DNA): TGTGCCATCAGAGAGACAGCTAGCACAGATACGCAGTATTTT. It codes for CAIRETASTDTQYF.

V is TRBV14 and J is TRBJ2-3, with 9 bases fitting TRBD2. The CDR3 is 18 amino acids. In germline, CDR1 is SGHDN, CDR2 FVKESK. Trimming at V came to 1 base and at J to 6 bases, leaving 14 bases not matched to a gene. CDR3: CASSQGPRRLAGHDTQYF. In DNA, the CDR3 is TGTGCCAGCAGCCAAGGCCCCCGGCGGCTAGCGGGGCACGATACGCAGTATTTT.

This clone has just a few counts. A much larger clone differs by one base, so this may be a read error. The chain uses TRBV6-4 and TRBJ2-3; possibly TRBD2 for D (5 bases). Per the germline V gene, CDR1 is MRHNA and CDR2 is SNTAGT. The V end lost 4 bases, the J end lost 0 bases, and 5 bases lay between the germline ends. This CDR3 is 13 amino acids long. Written as DNA, the CDR3 is TGTGCCAGCAGTGGCGGGAGCACAGATACGCAGTATTTT. It codes for CASSGGSTDTQYF.

In its sample, this clone was seen once. The V and J genes are TRBV4-3 and TRBJ2-2; D is undetermined. Trimming shortened V by 0 bases and J by 8 bases, and 7 bases separated the two germline ends. This CDR3 region has 13 residues. Germline values: CDR1 LGHNA, CDR2 YSLEER. The CDR3 DNA reads as TGCGCCAGCAGCCAAGACTTCTTTGGGGAGCTGTTTTTT. Translated, it gives CASSQDFFGELFF.

On this clone: The sample has other DNA sequences that encode this CDR3 too. The V gene is TRBV28, the J gene TRBJ2-7, with 7 bases lining up with TRBD2. The germline CDR1 and CDR2 sequences are MDHEN and SYDVKM. This CDR3 contains 14 residues. J was trimmed by 5 bases and V by 5 bases; bases with no gene match: 9. CDR3 region: CASSLTGGSHEQYF. CDR3 bases: TGTGCCAGCAGTCTCACAGGCGGGAGCCACGAGCAGTACTTC.

The CDR3 sequence is CASSRRQGLAGGTDTQYF. In DNA, the CDR3 is TGTGCCAGCAGCCGCCGGCAGGGACTAGCGGGAGGTACAGATACGCAGTATTTT. The chain is built from TRBV6-2 or TRBV6-3 and TRBJ2-3, with 15 bases lining up with TRBD2. The CDR3 consists of 18 residues. Germline assignment: CDR1 MNHEY and CDR2 SVGEGT. J was trimmed by 3 bases and V by 6 bases; bases with no gene match: 10.

Points on this clone: Distinct nucleotide sequences in the sample also encode this CDR3. V is TRBV6-5 and J is TRBJ1-1; D is uncertain. Germline CDR1 MNHEY, CDR2 SVGAGI. The CDR3 is 14 residues long. Trimming shortened V by 2 bases and J by 1 base, and 8 bases separated the two germline ends. The DNA for the CDR3 is TGTGCCAGCAGTTACGGCCGGGGGAACACTGAAGCTTTCTTT. It encodes CASSYGRGNTEAFF.